The 7 T cell receptor beta chains listed next were all sequenced from one sample in a study of T cells after yellow fever vaccination. TCRdb called the 5' RACE reads again in MiXCR, with one record for every CDR3 protein. The table lists roughly 250,000 distinct CDR3 sequences, over 10% of them singletons. This specimen consisted of CD4+ T cells sorted from PBMCs, obtained 45 days after the yellow fever booster vaccination. Receptors originate from a man younger than 40 who received the YFV17D yellow fever vaccine.

J is TRBJ2-1 and V is TRBV10-3; no clear D. The V and J ends lost 7 bases and 0 bases respectively, with 13 bases between them. This CDR3 is built from 15 residues. Germline V lookup: CDR1 ENHRY, CDR2 SYGVKD. The CDR3 is CAITAEGPSYNEQFF. In nucleotides, the CDR3 is TGTGCCATCACGGCCGAAGGCCCCTCCTACAATGAGCAGTTCTTC.

This clonotype was detected a few times. The genes are TRBV28 and TRBJ2-7; D unresolved. CDR1 and CDR2 from the germline V gene are MDHEN and SYDVKM. The V gene lost 7 bases and the J gene lost 6 bases, with 13 bases spanning the gap. CDR3 length: 12 amino acids. The CDR3, as DNA: TGTGCCAGCACCCGCACGGGTTTCGAGCAGTACTTC. Translation: CASTRTGFEQYF.

The chain uses TRBV6-1 and TRBJ2-3; TRBD2 matches at 11 bases. CDR1 and CDR2 from the germline V gene are MNHNS and SASEGT. This CDR3 spans 14 amino acids. The ends lost 8 bases at V and 6 bases at J; junction bases unmatched: 7. Here the CDR3 DNA reads TGTGCCAGCCAACTAGCGGGAGTATATGATACGCAGTATTTT. It specifies CASQLAGVYDTQYF.

The sample holds a few counts of this clonotype. The chain recombines TRBV28 with TRBJ2-4, with 7 bases fitting TRBD2. With 6 bases clipped from V and 0 bases from J, the junction kept 5 bases outside the gene matches. The CDR3 is made up of 15 amino acids. Germline values: CDR1 MDHEN, CDR2 SYDVKM. The CDR3 is CASSSGMGAKNIQYF. CDR3 DNA: TGTGCCAGCAGCAGCGGGATGGGAGCCAAAAACATTCAGTACTTC.

This clonotype was detected ten times or more. The chain uses TRBV20-1 and TRBJ2-3; 11 positions match TRBD2. This CDR3 is built from 15 residues. Per germline, CDR1 DFQATT and CDR2 SNEGSKA (reference sequence). The trim removed 5 bases at V and 6 bases at J, leaving 10 bases unmatched. This CDR3 reads CSARPAASGRDTQYF. CDR3 in DNA: TGCAGTGCTCGCCCCGCTGCTAGCGGGAGGGATACGCAGTATTTT.

This clonotype came up a few times. This rearrangement joins TRBV6-1 to TRBJ2-5; no clear D gene. This CDR3 is built from 13 residues. V gave up 2 bases and J gave up 5 bases, with 9 bases separating them. Germline V gene data show CDR1 as MNHNS and CDR2 as SASEGT. CDR3 protein: CASSEMGRETQYF. The DNA of the CDR3 is TGTGCCAGCAGTGAAATGGGCAGGGAGACCCAGTACTTC.

This clonotype was observed a few times. The chain joins TRBV12-3 or TRBV12-4 to TRBJ2-7; D might be TRBD2 (6 bases). V lost 7 bases and J 1 base, leaving 23 bases between the germline ends. This CDR3 has 17 amino acids. CDR3 residues: CASTLTISSGVSYEQYF. DNA for the CDR3: TGTGCCAGCACACTTACAATCTCCTCGGGAGTATCCTACGAGCAGTACTTC.